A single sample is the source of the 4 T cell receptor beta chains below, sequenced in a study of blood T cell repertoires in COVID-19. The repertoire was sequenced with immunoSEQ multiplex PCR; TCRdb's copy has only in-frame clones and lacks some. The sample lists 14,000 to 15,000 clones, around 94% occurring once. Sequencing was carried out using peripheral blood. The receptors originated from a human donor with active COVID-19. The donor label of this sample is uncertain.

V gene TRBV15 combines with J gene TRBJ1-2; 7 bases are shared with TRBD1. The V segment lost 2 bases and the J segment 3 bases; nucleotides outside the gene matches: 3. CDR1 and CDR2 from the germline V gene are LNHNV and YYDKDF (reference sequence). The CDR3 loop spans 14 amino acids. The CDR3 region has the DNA TGTGCCACCAGCAGACGGACAGGTGACTATGGCTACACCTTC. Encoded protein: CATSRRTGDYGYTF. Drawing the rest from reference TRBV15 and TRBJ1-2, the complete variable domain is DAMVIQNPRYQVTQFGKPVTLSCSQTLNHNVMYWYQQKSSQAPKLLFHYYDKDFNNEADTPDNFQSRRPNTSFCFLDIRSPGLGDTAMYLCATSRRTGDYGYTFGSGTRLTVV.

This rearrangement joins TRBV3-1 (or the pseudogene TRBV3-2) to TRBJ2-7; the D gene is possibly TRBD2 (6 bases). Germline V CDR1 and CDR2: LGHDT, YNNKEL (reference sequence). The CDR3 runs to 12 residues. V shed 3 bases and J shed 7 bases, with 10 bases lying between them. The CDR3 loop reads CASSQGGREQYF. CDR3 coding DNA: TGTGCCAGCAGCCAGGGGGGTAGAGAGCAGTACTTC.

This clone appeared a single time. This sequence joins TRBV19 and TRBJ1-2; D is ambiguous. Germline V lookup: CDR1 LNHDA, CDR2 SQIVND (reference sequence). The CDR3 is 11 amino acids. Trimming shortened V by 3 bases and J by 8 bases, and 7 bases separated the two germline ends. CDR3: CASSIAQGYTF. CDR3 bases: TGTGCCAGTAGTATCGCACAGGGCTACACCTTC.

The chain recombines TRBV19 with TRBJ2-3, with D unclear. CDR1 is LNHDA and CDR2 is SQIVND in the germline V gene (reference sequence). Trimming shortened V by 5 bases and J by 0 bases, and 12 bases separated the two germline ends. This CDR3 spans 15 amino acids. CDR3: CASSAREISTDTQYF. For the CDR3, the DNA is TGTGCCAGTAGTGCTCGCGAGATCAGCACAGATACGCAGTATTTT.